This passage covers 4 T cell receptor beta chains from one sample sequenced in a study of metastatic and nonmetastatic thyroid tumors. Using MiXCR, TCRdb reanalyzed the PCR reads. The table records fewer than 20,000 clones, around 25% of them present only once. Among the patients, none had received any treatment before thyroid surgery. The sample was adjacent normal tissue. These receptors were obtained from a female donor with papillary thyroid cancer or a benign thyroid nodule (not recorded which). Some clones in this sample may be carry-over from other donors' samples.

At least ten counts were recorded for this clone. The V and J genes are TRBV20-1 and TRBJ2-5, with TRBD2 matching 8 bases. This CDR3 has 16 residues. CDR1 and CDR2 from the germline V gene are DFQATT and SNEGSKA (reference sequence). V dropped 5 bases and J dropped 4; count of bases not matched to a gene: 15. CDR3 bases: TGCAGTGCTGCCGACTCTCGGAGCGGGAGATTAGAGACCCAGTACTTC. It translates to CSAADSRSGRLETQYF.

For this clone: An end of the junction differs from the germline gene, which may be a read error. The chain has TRBV6-2 or TRBV6-3 and TRBJ1-2; no reliable D call. The germline gives CDR1 MNHEY, CDR2 SVGEGT. The CDR3 contains 15 residues. CDR3 coding DNA: TGTGACAGCAGTTACTCGGTCAGCACAAACTATGGCTACACCTTC. Protein sequence: CDSSYSVSTNYGYTF.

With regard to this clone: Its ends do not fully match the called genes, so a read error is possible. J is TRBJ2-7 and V is TRBV9; possible D gene TRBD2, 6 bases. The V gene's germline CDR1 is SGDLS and CDR2 YYNGEE. The CDR3 extends over 14 amino acids. CDR3 sequence reads: CASSPSPSGHEQYF. The DNA for the CDR3 is TGTGCTAGCAGCCCCAGCCCCAGCGGGCACGAGCAGTACTTC.

This clone is labeled as medium-sized. This chain uses TRBV27 with TRBJ2-3; the match to TRBD2 covers 12 bases. J was trimmed by 4 bases and V by 3 bases; bases with no gene match: 11. This CDR3 spans 18 amino acids. CDR1 and CDR2 from the germline V gene are MNHEY and SMNVEV (reference sequence). The CDR3 DNA sequence: TGTGCCAGCAGTTTGGGTCTAGCGGGAGGGCCCGGCCCAGATACGCAGTATTTT. The encoded protein is CASSLGLAGGPGPDTQYF.